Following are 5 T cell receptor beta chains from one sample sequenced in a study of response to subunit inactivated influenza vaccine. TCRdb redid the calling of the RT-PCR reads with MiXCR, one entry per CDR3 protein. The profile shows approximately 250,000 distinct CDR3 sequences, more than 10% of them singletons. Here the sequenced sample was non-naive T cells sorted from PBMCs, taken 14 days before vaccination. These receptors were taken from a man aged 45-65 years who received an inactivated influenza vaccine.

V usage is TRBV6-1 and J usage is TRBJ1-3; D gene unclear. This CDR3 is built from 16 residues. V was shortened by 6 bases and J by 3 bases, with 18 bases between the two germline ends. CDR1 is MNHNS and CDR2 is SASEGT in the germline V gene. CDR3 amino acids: CASSPSNTLIGNTIYF. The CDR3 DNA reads TGTGCCAGCAGCCCTTCCAATACCCTTATTGGAAACACCATATATTTT.

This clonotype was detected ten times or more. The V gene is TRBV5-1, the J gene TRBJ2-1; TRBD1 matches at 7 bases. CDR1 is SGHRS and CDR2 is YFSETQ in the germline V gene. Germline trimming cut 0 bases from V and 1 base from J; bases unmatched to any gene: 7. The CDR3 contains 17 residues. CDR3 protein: CASSLVEGAKSYNEQFF. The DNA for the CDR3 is TGCGCCAGCAGCTTGGTTGAGGGGGCGAAGTCCTACAATGAGCAGTTCTTC.

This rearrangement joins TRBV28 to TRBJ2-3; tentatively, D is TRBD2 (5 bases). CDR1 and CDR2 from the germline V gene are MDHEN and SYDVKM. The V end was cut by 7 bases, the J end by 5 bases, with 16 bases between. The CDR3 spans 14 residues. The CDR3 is CASKERGMVDTQYF. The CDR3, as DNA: TGTGCCAGCAAGGAGAGAGGGATGGTAGATACGCAGTATTTT. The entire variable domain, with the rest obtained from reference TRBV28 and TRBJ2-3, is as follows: DVKVTQSSRYLVKRTGEKVFLECVQDMDHENMFWYRQDPGLGLRLIYFSYDVKMKEKGDIPEGYSVSREKKERFSLILESASTNQTSMYLCASKERGMVDTQYFGPGTRLTVL.

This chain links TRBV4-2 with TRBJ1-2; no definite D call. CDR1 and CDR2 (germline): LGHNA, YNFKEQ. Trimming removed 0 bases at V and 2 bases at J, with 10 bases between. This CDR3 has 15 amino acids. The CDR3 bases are TGTGCCAGCAGCCAAGATTGGCTCAAAAACTATGGCTACACCTTC. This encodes CASSQDWLKNYGYTF.

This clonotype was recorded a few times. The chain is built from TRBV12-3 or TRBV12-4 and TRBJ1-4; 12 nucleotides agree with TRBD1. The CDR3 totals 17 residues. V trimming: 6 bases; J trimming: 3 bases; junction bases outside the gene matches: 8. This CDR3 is CASSPGTGGSANEKLFF. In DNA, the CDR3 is TGTGCCAGCAGCCCCGGGACAGGGGGCTCGGCTAATGAAAAACTGTTTTTT.